This entry features one T cell receptor (beta chain) sequence. The sample is drawn from a study of shared clonotypes between healthy human individuals. Generated by immunoSEQ multiplex PCR, the TCRdb table keeps only in-frame clones and is missing some. The data show some 2.1 million clones, 90% to 95% seen once. Terminally differentiated effector memory CD45RA+ cells were excluded from the naive CD8 cells, which were CD45RO-negative and positively selected for CCR7. CDR3 length equals 14 residues. Trimming left V 0 bases short and J 3 bases short, with 8 bases between. CDR1 is SGHDT and CDR2 is YYEEEE in the germline V gene.

The chain combines TRBV5-6 with TRBJ2-3; D may correspond to TRBD1 or TRBD2 (5 bases each). The sequencing input was naive CD8+ T cells from PBMCs. The sequence derives from a man younger than 30 in good health. Some clones in this sample may be carry-over from other donors' samples. CDR3 bases: TGTGCCAGCAGCTTGGCGGGACGGACAGATACGCAGTATTTT. This encodes CASSLAGRTDTQYF. Complete variable domain (other parts from reference TRBV5-6 and TRBJ2-3): DAGVTQSPTHLIKTRGQQVTLRCSPKSGHDTVSWYQQALGQGPQFIFQYYEEEERQRGNFPDRFSGHQFPNYSSELNVNALLLGDSALYLCASSLAGRTDTQYFGPGTRLTVL.